The present T cell receptor (beta chain) was sequenced within a study of blood T cell repertoires in COVID-19. Background on the study: Samples taken during acute and convalescent COVID-19 were collected in the United States, Italy and Spain.

The ends were cut back, 5 bases at V and 2 bases at J, with 9 bases in the middle. CDR1 is SGHNT and CDR2 is YENEEA in the germline V gene. This CDR3 spans 13 amino acids. Here immunoSEQ multiplex PCR was the method, and the copy in TCRdb shows in-frame clones only, minus some. The data hold approximately 490,000 clones, with 75% to 90% observed a single time. This TCR derives from a woman aged 18 to 35 who had recovered from COVID-19. Sequenced: PBMCs or T cells enriched from blood (not recorded which). The rearrangement uses TRBV11-3 and TRBJ1-1; D ambiguous. DNA of the CDR3: TGTGCCAGCAGCGCAACATTTAACACTGAAGCTTTCTTT. Translation gives CASSATFNTEAFF.